This T cell receptor (beta chain) was identified during a study of neurological immune-mediated disorders. The CDR3 is 17 amino acids. Germline V gives CDR1 MNHEY, CDR2 SVGEGT. J was trimmed by 0 bases and V by 2 bases; bases with no gene match: 6. By share, this clonotype ranks as medium-sized. In TCRdb, the 5' RACE reads were re-called with MiXCR into one record per CDR3 protein. The sample carries roughly 32,000 distinct CDR3 sequences, more than 10% recorded once. This sample's time point: technical triplicate 2. This chain connects TRBV6-2 or TRBV6-3 to TRBJ1-1, with 10 positions matching TRBD1. The material sequenced was CD4+ T cells from blood. The clonotype originates from a female donor with HTLV-1-associated myelopathy (HAM/TSP). CDR3 amino acids: CASSYVPGQGMNTEAFF. CDR3 DNA: TGTGCCAGCAGTTACGTCCCGGGACAGGGGATGAACACTGAAGCTTTCTTT.